This T cell receptor (beta chain) was recorded in a study of T cell repertoires in cytomegalovirus infection. Using its own MiXCR run on the reads, TCRdb lists one record per CDR3 protein. Of some 560,000 distinct CDR3 sequences detected, almost 40% appear once; the ten largest clones hold roughly 50%. To note about this clonotype: Its cognate antigen is unknown.

Per the germline V gene, CDR1 is MNHEY and CDR2 is SMNVEV (reference sequence). Germline trimming cut 6 bases from V and 3 bases from J; bases unmatched to any gene: 1. The CDR3 is made up of 13 amino acids. The source is a human donor in good health (CMV status not recorded). Some clones in this sample may be carry-over from other donors' samples. The chain employs TRBV27 and TRBJ2-5, with 10 nucleotides matching TRBD2. The source was cultured PBMCs, collected from culture after CMV antigen stimulation. The CDR3, as DNA: TGTGCCAGCAGGAGCGGGGGGGAAGAGACCCAGTACTTC. Translated, it gives CASRSGGEETQYF.